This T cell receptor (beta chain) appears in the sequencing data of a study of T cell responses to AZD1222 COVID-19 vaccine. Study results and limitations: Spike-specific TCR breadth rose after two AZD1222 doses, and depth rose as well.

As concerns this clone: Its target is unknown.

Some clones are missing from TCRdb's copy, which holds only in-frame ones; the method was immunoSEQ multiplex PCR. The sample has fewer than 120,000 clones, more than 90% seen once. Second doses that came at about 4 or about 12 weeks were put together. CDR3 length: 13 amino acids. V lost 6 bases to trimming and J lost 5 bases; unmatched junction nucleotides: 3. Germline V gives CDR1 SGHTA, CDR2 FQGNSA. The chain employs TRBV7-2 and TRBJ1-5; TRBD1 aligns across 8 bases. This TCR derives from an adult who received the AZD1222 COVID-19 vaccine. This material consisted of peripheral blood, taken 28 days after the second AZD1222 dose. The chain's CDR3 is CASRGTGDQPQHF. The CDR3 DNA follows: TGTGCCAGCAGGGGGACAGGTGATCAGCCCCAGCATTTT.